A single sample gave rise to the 2 T cell receptor beta chains below, sequenced in a study of cytomegalovirus exposure and HLA in healthy donors. The PCR employed 60 Vbeta primers together with 13 Jbeta primers. Produced via immunoSEQ multiplex PCR; TCRdb's table is partial and in-frame only. The sample contains some 200,000 clones, more than 75% of which appear only once. Sequenced input: PBMCs. The receptors shown here come from a woman aged 45-65 years in good health and CMV-seropositive.

The chain carries TRBV19 and TRBJ2-1; D call uncertain. Trimming stripped 1 base from V and 6 bases from J, with 4 bases between. This CDR3 contains 12 residues. The germline gives CDR1 LNHDA, CDR2 SQIVND (reference sequence). This CDR3 reads CASSIVSNEQFF. CDR3 DNA sequence: TGTGCCAGTAGTATAGTGAGCAATGAGCAGTTCTTC.

The V and J genes are TRBV6-6 and TRBJ2-1, with TRBD2 as a possible D gene (5 bases). CDR3 length: 14 residues. V lost 6 bases and J 3 bases, leaving 12 bases between the germline ends. CDR1 and CDR2 from the germline V gene are MNHNY and SVGAGI (reference sequence). CDR3: CASRLTGDYNEQFF. CDR3 in DNA: TGTGCCAGCAGGCTCACCGGGGACTACAATGAGCAGTTCTTC.